This entry describes one T cell receptor (beta chain). Its antigen remains unknown. V dropped 5 bases and J dropped 7 bases, with 8 bases sitting between them. CDR1 is LNHDA and CDR2 is SQIVND in the germline V gene (reference sequence). The CDR3 is made up of 12 amino acids. The sort gate was single viable CD3+CD4+CD8-CD45RO+ cells for memory CD4+ T cells. Donors' CMV status reflects serum IgG against pp150, pp28, p38, p52. The data stem from a study of memory CD4+ T cells and cytomegalovirus serostatus. Study at large: This sample comes from healthy Belgian adults, fewer than ten CMV seropositive, approximately 23 seronegative. Study-wide findings and caveats: About two fifths of the roughly 160 known CMV-associated TCRbeta sequences appeared in CD4+ memory.

The assay was immunoSEQ multiplex PCR, and TCRdb's table has in-frame clones only and misses some. The data contain some 48,000 clones, 75% to 85% of them singletons. The J gene is TRBJ2-2, the V gene TRBV19; D might be TRBD1 (5 bases). The clonotype originates from an adult in good health and CMV-seronegative. Sequenced input: memory CD4+ T cells from blood. Here the CDR3 DNA reads TGTGCCAGTAGTCAGGGTCACGGGGAGCTGTTTTTT. This gives the protein CASSQGHGELFF.